This TCR beta chain emerged from a study of shared clonotypes between healthy human individuals. Study outcomes and limitations: Donors were few, which limited the genetic and exposure-history diversity represented. With several donors compared, 4.5% to 6.5% of naive CD4 clonotypes were shared.

In the case of this clone: The antigen is unknown. The same CDR3 is also encoded by other DNA sequences in this sample.

The data were produced by immunoSEQ multiplex PCR, yet TCRdb's version contains in-frame clones alone and is incomplete. The sample shows about 1 million clones, 60% to 80% of them seen only once. Among the donors, all were Caucasian adults who lived in Nashville, Tennessee. The authors divided CD4+ cells into CD45RA+ naive and CD45RA-negative memory subsets. Germline loops: CDR1 SGHTA, CDR2 FQGNSA. Trimming cost V 5 bases and J 4 bases, with 11 bases left between them. There are 13 residues in the CDR3. This sequence originates from a man aged 18 to 30 in good health. The sample comprised memory CD4+ T cells sorted from blood. Subset described: CD45RA-negative fraction. The chain links TRBV7-2 to TRBJ1-2; TRBD1 is a possible D gene (5 bases). The CDR3 loop reads CASSPSGGYGYTF. The CDR3 coding sequence is TGTGCCAGCAGCCCTAGCGGGGGCTATGGCTACACCTTC.